This TCR beta chain originates from a study of T cells in Graves' hyperthyroidism and ophthalmopathy. This clonotype was recorded at least ten times. Amplification of TCR beta CDR3 regions was performed using RNA transcripts as template. A first-round RT-PCR of the TCR CDR3 used the HTBI primer set. TCRdb called the multiplex PCR reads again in MiXCR, with one record for every CDR3 protein. The table has around 290,000 distinct CDR3 sequences, approximately 12% seen once. The sample taken for sequencing was blood. The clonotype originates from a woman aged 25-40 years with Graves' hyperthyroidism that later progressed to Graves' ophthalmopathy.

This CDR3 is CASSLWGASDGWEKLFF. In DNA form, the CDR3 reads TGTGCCAGCAGTTTATGGGGGGCCTCGGACGGTTGGGAAAAACTGTTTTTT. This rearrangement joins TRBV28 to TRBJ1-4, with D possibly matching TRBD1 (6 bases). In germline, CDR1 is MDHEN, CDR2 SYDVKM. There are 17 residues in the CDR3. V lost 0 bases, J lost 8 bases, and 19 bases lay in between.